The following is a T cell receptor beta chain sequence with its context. This record comes from a study of CD8 T cells in Susac syndrome. Trimming removed 1 base at V and 0 bases at J, with 13 bases between. Germline CDR1 GTSNPN, CDR2 SVGIG (reference sequence). This CDR3 is built from 16 residues. High-throughput TCR beta sequencing covered peripheral CD8+ and CD4+ T cells. An amount of RNA that ranged from about 0.45 to 1 ug was reverse transcribed with random hexamers. TCRdb re-called the immunoSEQ multiplex PCR reads through MiXCR, storing one row per CDR3 protein. The sample shows about 84,000 distinct CDR3 sequences, over 80% of them seen only once.

This clonotype originated in a human donor in good health. The sequenced sample consisted of CD8+ T cells from PBMCs. The chain uses TRBV30 and TRBJ2-1; TRBD1 might be the D (6 bases). CDR3 sequence: CAWSDQQGSSYNEQFF. CDR3 nucleotide sequence: TGTGCCTGGAGTGACCAACAGGGAAGCTCCTACAATGAGCAGTTCTTC.